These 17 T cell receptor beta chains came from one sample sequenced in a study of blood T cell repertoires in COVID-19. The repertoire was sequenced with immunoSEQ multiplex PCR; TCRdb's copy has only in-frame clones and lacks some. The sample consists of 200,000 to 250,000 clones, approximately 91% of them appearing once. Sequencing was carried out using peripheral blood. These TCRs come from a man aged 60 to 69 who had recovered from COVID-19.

The CDR3 loop reads CAISGQTGIQETQYF. DNA of the CDR3: TGTGCCATCAGTGGCCAGACAGGGATCCAAGAGACCCAGTACTTC. The rearrangement joins TRBV10-3 to TRBJ2-5; 7 bases fit TRBD1. With V trimmed by 4 bases and J by 1 base, 6 bases remained unmatched. The CDR3 loop spans 15 amino acids. Germline V gene data show CDR1 as ENHRY and CDR2 as SYGVKD.

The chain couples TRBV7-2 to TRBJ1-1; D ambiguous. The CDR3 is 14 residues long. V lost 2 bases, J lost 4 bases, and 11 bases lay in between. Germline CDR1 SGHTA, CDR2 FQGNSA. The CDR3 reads CASSLINSGTEAFF. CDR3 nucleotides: TGTGCCAGCAGCTTAATTAACAGCGGCACTGAAGCTTTCTTT.

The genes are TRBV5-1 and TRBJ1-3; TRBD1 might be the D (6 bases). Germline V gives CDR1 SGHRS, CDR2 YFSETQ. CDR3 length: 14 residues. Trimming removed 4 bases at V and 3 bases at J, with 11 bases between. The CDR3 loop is CASSPRTDGNTIYF. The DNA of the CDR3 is TGCGCCAGCAGCCCGAGGACAGATGGAAACACCATATATTTT.

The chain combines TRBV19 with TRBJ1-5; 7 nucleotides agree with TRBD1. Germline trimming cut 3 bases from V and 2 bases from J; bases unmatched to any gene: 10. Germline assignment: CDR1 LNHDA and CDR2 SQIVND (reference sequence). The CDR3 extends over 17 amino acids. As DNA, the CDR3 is TGTGCCAGTAGTATGAGGGGAGGAACAGGGGGCAATCAGCCCCAGCATTTT. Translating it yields CASSMRGGTGGNQPQHF.

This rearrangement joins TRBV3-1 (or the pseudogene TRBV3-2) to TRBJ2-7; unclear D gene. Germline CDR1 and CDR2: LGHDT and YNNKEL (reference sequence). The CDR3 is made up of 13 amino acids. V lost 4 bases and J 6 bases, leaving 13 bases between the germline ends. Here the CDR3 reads CASSPSGSLEQYF. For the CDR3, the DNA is TGTGCCAGCAGCCCCTCGGGTAGCCTCGAGCAGTACTTC.

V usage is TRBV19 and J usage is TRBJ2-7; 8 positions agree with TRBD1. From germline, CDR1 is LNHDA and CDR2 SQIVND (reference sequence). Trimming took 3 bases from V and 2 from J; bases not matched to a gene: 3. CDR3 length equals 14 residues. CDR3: CASSIARGPYEQYF. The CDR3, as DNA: TGTGCCAGTAGTATCGCCAGGGGGCCCTACGAGCAGTACTTC.

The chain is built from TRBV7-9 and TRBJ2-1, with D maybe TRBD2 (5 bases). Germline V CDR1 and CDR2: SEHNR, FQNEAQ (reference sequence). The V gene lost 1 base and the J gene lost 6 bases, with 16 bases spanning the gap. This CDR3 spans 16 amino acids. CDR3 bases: TGTGCCAGCAGCTTAGACCCGGGGAGATCTGGCAATGAGCAGTTCTTC. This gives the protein CASSLDPGRSGNEQFF. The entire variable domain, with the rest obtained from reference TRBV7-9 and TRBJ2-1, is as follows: DTGVSQNPRHKITKRGQNVTFRCDPISEHNRLYWYRQTLGQGPEFLTYFQNEAQLEKSRLLSDRFSAERPKGSFSTLEIQRTEQGDSAMYLCASSLDPGRSGNEQFFGPGTRLTVL.

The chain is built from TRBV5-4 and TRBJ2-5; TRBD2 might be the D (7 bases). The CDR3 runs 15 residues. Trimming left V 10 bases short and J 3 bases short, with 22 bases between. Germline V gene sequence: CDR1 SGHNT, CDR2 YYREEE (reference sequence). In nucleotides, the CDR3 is TGTGCCGGTACTGGGGGGGGGCGGTCGAAAGAGACCCAGTACTTC. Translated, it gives CAGTGGGRSKETQYF.

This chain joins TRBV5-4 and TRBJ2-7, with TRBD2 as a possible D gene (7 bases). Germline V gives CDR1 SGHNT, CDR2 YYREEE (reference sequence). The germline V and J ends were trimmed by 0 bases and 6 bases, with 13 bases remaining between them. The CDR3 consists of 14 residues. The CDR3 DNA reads TGTGCCAGCAGCTTGGTAGGACAGCGGGGCGAGCAGTACTTC. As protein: CASSLVGQRGEQYF. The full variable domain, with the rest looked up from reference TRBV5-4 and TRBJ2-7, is ETGVTQSPTHLIKTRGQQVTLRCSSQSGHNTVSWYQQALGQGPQFIFQYYREEENGRGNFPPRFSGLQFPNYSSELNVNALELDDSALYLCASSLVGQRGEQYFGPGTRLTVT.

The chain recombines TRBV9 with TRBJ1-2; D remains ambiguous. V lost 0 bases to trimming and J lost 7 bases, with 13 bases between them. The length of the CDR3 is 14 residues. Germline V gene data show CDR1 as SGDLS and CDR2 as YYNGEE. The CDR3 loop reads CASSVDLYVSGYTF. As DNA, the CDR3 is TGTGCCAGCAGCGTAGACCTTTACGTGAGTGGCTACACCTTC.

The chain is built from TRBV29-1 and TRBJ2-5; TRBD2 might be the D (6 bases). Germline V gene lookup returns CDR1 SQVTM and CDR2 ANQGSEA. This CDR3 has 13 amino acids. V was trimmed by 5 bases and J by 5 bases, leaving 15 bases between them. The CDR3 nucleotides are TGCAGCGTTTGGGGAGGTCAGGGCGAGACCCAGTACTTC. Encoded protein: CSVWGGQGETQYF.

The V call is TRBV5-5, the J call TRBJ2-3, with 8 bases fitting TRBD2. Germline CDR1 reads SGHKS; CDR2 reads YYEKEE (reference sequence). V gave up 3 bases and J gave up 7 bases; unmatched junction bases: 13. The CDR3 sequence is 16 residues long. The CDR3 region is CASSSPGWRGENTQYF. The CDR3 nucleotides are TGTGCCAGCAGCTCGCCGGGCTGGCGGGGGGAAAATACGCAGTATTTT.

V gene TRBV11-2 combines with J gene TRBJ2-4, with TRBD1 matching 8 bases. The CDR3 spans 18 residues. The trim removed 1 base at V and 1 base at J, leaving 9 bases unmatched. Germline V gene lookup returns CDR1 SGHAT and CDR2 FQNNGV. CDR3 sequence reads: CASSLGPGQGNAKNIQYF. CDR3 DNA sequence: TGTGCCAGCAGCTTAGGACCCGGACAGGGAAACGCCAAAAACATTCAGTACTTC.

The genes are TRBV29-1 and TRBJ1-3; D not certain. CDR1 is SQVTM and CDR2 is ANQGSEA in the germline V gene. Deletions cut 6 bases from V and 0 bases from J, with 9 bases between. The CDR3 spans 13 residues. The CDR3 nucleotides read TGCAGCGTCGGGGTGCCCTCTGGAAACACCATATATTTT. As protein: CSVGVPSGNTIYF.

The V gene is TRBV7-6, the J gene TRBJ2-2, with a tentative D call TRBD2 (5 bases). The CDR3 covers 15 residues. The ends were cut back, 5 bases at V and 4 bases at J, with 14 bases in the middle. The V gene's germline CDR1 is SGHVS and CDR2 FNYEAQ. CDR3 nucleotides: TGTGCCAGCAGCAGTAGACGGGGAGCCACCGGGGAGCTGTTTTTT. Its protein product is CASSSRRGATGELFF.

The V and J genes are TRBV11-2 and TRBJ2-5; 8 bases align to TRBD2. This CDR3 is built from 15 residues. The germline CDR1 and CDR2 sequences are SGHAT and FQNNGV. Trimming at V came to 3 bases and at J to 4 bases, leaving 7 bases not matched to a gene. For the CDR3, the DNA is TGTGCCAGCAGCTTGGAACTAGCGGCCCGAGAGACCCAGTACTTC. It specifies CASSLELAARETQYF.

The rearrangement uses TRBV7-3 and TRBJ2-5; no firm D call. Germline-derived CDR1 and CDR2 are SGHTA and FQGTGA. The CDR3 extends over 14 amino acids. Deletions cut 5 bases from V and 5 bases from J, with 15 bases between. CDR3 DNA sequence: TGTGCCAGCAGCCCCGGTAGCTCTGGGGAGACCCAGTACTTC. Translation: CASSPGSSGETQYF.